The 6 T cell receptor beta chains reported below all come from one sample, sequenced in a study of blood T cell repertoires in COVID-19 (TCRdb year 2020). The library was built by means of the immunoSEQ multiplex PCR assay. The table was pulled from immuneACCESS by TCRdb, which kept in-frame rearrangements only. Such tables lose some clones; where checked, under half of the loss comes from unresolved V genes, and the rest has no known cause. The sample contains some 270,000 clones, around nine tenths of them found a single time. Around 8.8% of the sample is held by the ten biggest clonotypes. The sequencing sample was made of peripheral blood. The receptors derive from a man in his forties with active or convalescent COVID-19.

The J gene is TRBJ1-2, the V gene TRBV5-6; maybe TRBD1 (5 bases). CDR1 SGHDT and CDR2 YYEEEE come from the germline V gene. Trimming left V 2 bases short and J 9 bases short, with 14 bases between. This CDR3 region has 13 residues. The CDR3 nucleotides are TGTGCCAGCAGCTTTTGGGGGGTTCCAAGCTACACCTTC. Its protein is CASSFWGVPSYTF.

V usage is TRBV5-4 and J usage is TRBJ2-2, with a tentative D call TRBD1 (6 bases). This CDR3 contains 13 residues. CDR1 and CDR2 from the germline V gene are SGHNT and YYREEE (reference sequence). Trimming cost V 2 bases and J 6 bases, with 8 bases left between them. CDR3 sequence reads: CASSLQGPGELFF. The CDR3 nucleotides are TGTGCCAGCAGCTTACAGGGCCCCGGGGAGCTGTTTTTT.

The rearrangement links TRBV3-1 (or the pseudogene TRBV3-2) to TRBJ2-3; TRBD1 matches 8 bases. V lost 4 bases to trimming and J lost 0 bases; unmatched junction nucleotides: 6. The CDR3 is made up of 16 amino acids. Germline values: CDR1 LGHDT, CDR2 YNNKEL (reference sequence). CDR3 amino acids: CASSLRTGRSTDTQYF. CDR3 DNA: TGTGCCAGCAGCCTTCGGACAGGGCGTAGCACAGATACGCAGTATTTT.

A remark on this clone: Additional DNA sequences in this sample encode the identical CDR3. The rearrangement joins TRBV6-5 to TRBJ2-2, with TRBD1 identical over 10 bases. The germline gives CDR1 MNHEY, CDR2 SVGAGI. V was clipped by 6 bases and J by 5 bases; unmatched bases: 3. The CDR3 is 14 residues long. For the CDR3, the DNA is TGTGCCAGCAGCCGGGACAGGGGTACCGGGGAGCTGTTTTTT. This codes for CASSRDRGTGELFF.

The chain links TRBV7-3 to TRBJ2-3; TRBD1 matches 7 bases. The length of the CDR3 is 14 residues. With V trimmed by 5 bases and J by 2 bases, 4 bases remained unmatched. The germline CDR1 and CDR2 sequences are SGHTA and FQGTGA. DNA of the CDR3: TGTGCCAGCAGCCGACAGGGTATCACAGATACGCAGTATTTT. Its protein is CASSRQGITDTQYF.

The genes are TRBV5-1 and TRBJ2-3; TRBD2 is a possible D gene (5 bases). Per germline, CDR1 SGHRS and CDR2 YFSETQ. Trimming shortened V by 4 bases and J by 2 bases, and 14 bases separated the two germline ends. CDR3 size: 15 residues. The CDR3 DNA reads TGCGCCAGCAGCCCCCTTGGGGAGATCACAGATACGCAGTATTTT. Translated: CASSPLGEITDTQYF.